Following are 12 T cell receptor beta chains from one sample sequenced in a study of Ad26.COV2.S vaccination and SARS-CoV-2 variants. The treatment is: over 15 received Ad26.COV2.S at low or high dose, single or two shots; about 5 received placebo; per-sample allocation not given. Sampling was performed 63 days after the first vaccine or placebo injection. Clones were sequenced by immunoSEQ multiplex PCR, and TCRdb holds only the in-frame ones, with some missing. The table includes approximately 480,000 clones, roughly nine tenths detected once. The sequences come from peripheral blood, collected in a trial of Ad26.COV2.S vaccine versus placebo. The receptors were sampled from a person between 18 and 65 years old who received the Ad26.COV2.S COVID-19 vaccine or a placebo.

This CDR3 reads CASSAGEETQYF. CDR3 DNA sequence: TGTGCCAGTAGCGCAGGGGAAGAGACCCAGTACTTC. The J gene is TRBJ2-5, the V gene TRBV19; perhaps TRBD1 as D (6 bases). CDR3 length: 12 amino acids. Trimming stripped 6 bases from V and 3 bases from J, with 8 bases between. Germline-derived CDR1 and CDR2 are LNHDA and SQIVND (reference sequence).

The chain employs TRBV23-1 and TRBJ1-1; D not certain. TRBV23-1 is an open reading frame, and its role is uncertain. Trimming cost V 3 bases and J 6 bases, with 5 bases left between them. The CDR3 extends over 11 amino acids. CDR3 in amino acids: CASSHFPEAFF. The DNA for the CDR3 is TGCGCCAGCAGTCACTTTCCTGAAGCTTTCTTT.

The table lists this clone with a count of one. This sequence joins TRBV28 and TRBJ2-7; 7 bases fit TRBD1. Germline CDR1 MDHEN, CDR2 SYDVKM. Trimming at V came to 6 bases and at J to 5 bases, leaving 7 bases not matched to a gene. There are 13 residues in the CDR3. CDR3 bases: TGTGCCAGCAGACCTGACAGGGCAGACGAGCAGTACTTC. Its protein product is CASRPDRADEQYF.

This clone was counted once. The rearrangement uses TRBV7-8 and TRBJ2-7, with TRBD2 matching 7 bases. The V gene's germline CDR1 is SGHVS and CDR2 FQNEAQ. The V and J ends lost 5 bases and 6 bases, in that order; junction bases with no gene match: 4. The CDR3 covers 12 residues. The CDR3 reads CASSPSGIEQYF. CDR3 in DNA: TGTGCCAGCAGCCCAAGCGGGATCGAGCAGTACTTC.

V gene TRBV28 combines with J gene TRBJ2-3, with 14 bases aligning to TRBD2. Trimming took 4 bases from V and 3 from J; bases not matched to a gene: 12. Germline lookup yields CDR1 MDHEN and CDR2 SYDVKM. The CDR3 runs 19 residues. CDR3 region: CASSSNDGTSGRPTDTQYF. CDR3 sequence (DNA): TGTGCCAGCAGTTCCAACGACGGGACTAGCGGGAGACCGACAGATACGCAGTATTTT.

CDR3 nucleotide sequence: TGTGCCAGCAGCCAAGCGGGCGAGGGTGGCTACACCTTC. Translating it yields CASSQAGEGGYTF. The rearrangement joins TRBV3-1 (or the pseudogene TRBV3-2) to TRBJ1-2, with unresolved D. This CDR3 region has 13 residues. V gave up 1 base and J gave up 7 bases, with 10 bases separating them. The germline CDR1 and CDR2 sequences are LGHDT and YNNKEL (reference sequence).

The chain employs TRBV7-9 and TRBJ1-1; D possibly corresponds to TRBD1 (5 bases). CDR3 length: 15 residues. V lost 1 base and J lost 6, with 15 bases in between. Germline CDR1 and CDR2: SEHNR and FQNEAQ (reference sequence). CDR3 residues: CASSLEFGGTAEAFF. In nucleotides, the CDR3 is TGTGCCAGCAGCTTAGAGTTCGGGGGGACGGCTGAAGCTTTCTTT.

The rearrangement uses TRBV7-8 and TRBJ1-5, with a possible D match to TRBD1 (5 bases). The CDR3 length is 16 residues. Germline V gene data show CDR1 as SGHVS and CDR2 as FQNEAQ. Trimming pared 1 base from V and 3 bases from J, leaving 13 bases between. The CDR3 nucleotides are TGTGCCAGCAGCTTAGGGGGCGGACGGCTCAATCAGCCCCAGCATTTT. The encoded protein is CASSLGGGRLNQPQHF.

This clone was detected a few times. This chain connects TRBV10-1 to TRBJ1-5; D gene uncertain. Germline V gives CDR1 WNHNN, CDR2 SYGVQD (reference sequence). Trimming cost V 9 bases and J 4 bases, with 4 bases left between them. The CDR3 is 10 residues long. The CDR3 bases are TGCGCCAGGAAAAATCAGCCCCAGCATTTT. Encoded protein: CARKNQPQHF.

V and J are TRBV4-3 and TRBJ2-7, with TRBD1 matching 8 bases. Germline CDR1 and CDR2: LGHNA and YSLEER. This CDR3 region has 14 residues. Trimming removed 3 bases from V and 2 bases from J; junction bases left unmatched: 3. The CDR3 coding sequence is TGCGCCAGCAGCCAGAGACAGGGGCCCTACGAGCAGTACTTC. Translation: CASSQRQGPYEQYF.

V is TRBV5-3 and J is TRBJ2-5; D gene unclear. TRBV5-3 is labeled an ORF, and its function is uncertain. Trimming took off 0 bases at V and 5 bases at J, with 8 bases between the two ends. The CDR3 runs 13 residues. This chain's CDR3 is CARSLDRNETQYF. The CDR3 DNA follows: TGTGCCAGAAGCTTGGACAGAAACGAGACCCAGTACTTC.

This rearrangement joins TRBV29-1 to TRBJ2-1; 10 bases fit TRBD1. Germline assignment: CDR1 SQVTM and CDR2 ANQGSEA. The CDR3 is 14 amino acids. J gave up 3 bases and V 7 bases, and 6 bases lay outside the gene matches. The CDR3 DNA reads TGCAGCGGCCGGGACAGGGGACTCTACAATGAGCAGTTCTTC. The encoded protein is CSGRDRGLYNEQFF.